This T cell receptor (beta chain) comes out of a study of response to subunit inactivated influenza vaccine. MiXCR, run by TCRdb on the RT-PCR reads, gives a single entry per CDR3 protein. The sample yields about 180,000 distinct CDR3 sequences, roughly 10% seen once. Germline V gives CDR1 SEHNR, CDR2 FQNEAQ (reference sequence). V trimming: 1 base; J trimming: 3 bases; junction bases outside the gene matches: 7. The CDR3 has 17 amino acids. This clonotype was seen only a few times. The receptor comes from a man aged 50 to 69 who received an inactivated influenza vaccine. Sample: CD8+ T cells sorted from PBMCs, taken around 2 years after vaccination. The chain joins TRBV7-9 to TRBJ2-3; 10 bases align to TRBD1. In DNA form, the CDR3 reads TGTGCCAGCAGCTTAGTGTTGGGGACAGGGGAAACAGATACGCAGTATTTT. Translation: CASSLVLGTGETDTQYF.